This T cell receptor beta chain came from a study of shared clonotypes between healthy human individuals. Study information: The donor pool was made up of a couple of women and a few men aged 18 to 49.

Trimming removed 3 bases from V and 2 bases from J; junction bases left unmatched: 5. The CDR3 runs 16 residues. CDR1 is SGDLS, CDR2 YYNGEE, per germline. This clone was picked up a small number of times. This same CDR3 is encoded by further DNA sequences in the sample. The method was immunoSEQ multiplex PCR; TCRdb's version includes in-frame clones alone and lacks a portion of them. The table records 2 million to 2.5 million clones, 93% of them present only once. The rearrangement joins TRBV9 to TRBJ2-3; the match to TRBD2 covers 11 bases. Specimen: naive CD4+ T cells from PBMCs. Subset meaning: CD45RA+ positively selected. The sequence derives from a man between 18 and 35 years old in good health. Some clones in this sample may be carry-over from other donors' samples. The CDR3 spells CASSAGTSGYTDTQYF. CDR3 in DNA: TGTGCCAGCAGCGCGGGGACTAGCGGATACACAGATACGCAGTATTTT.